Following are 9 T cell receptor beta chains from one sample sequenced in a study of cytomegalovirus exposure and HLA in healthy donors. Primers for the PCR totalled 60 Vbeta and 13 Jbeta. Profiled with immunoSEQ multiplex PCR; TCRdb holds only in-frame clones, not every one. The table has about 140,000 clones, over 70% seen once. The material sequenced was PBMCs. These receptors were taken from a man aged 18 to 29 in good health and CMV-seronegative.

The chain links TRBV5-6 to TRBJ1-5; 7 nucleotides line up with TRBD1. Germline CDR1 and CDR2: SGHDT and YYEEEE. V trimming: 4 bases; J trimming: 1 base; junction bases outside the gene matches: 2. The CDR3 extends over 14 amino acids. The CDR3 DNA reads TGTGCCAGCAGCATGACAGGGAGCAATCAGCCCCAGCATTTT. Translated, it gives CASSMTGSNQPQHF. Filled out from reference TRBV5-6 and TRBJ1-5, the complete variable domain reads DAGVTQSPTHLIKTRGQQVTLRCSPKSGHDTVSWYQQALGQGPQFIFQYYEEEERQRGNFPDRFSGHQFPNYSSELNVNALLLGDSALYLCASSMTGSNQPQHFGDGTRLSIL.

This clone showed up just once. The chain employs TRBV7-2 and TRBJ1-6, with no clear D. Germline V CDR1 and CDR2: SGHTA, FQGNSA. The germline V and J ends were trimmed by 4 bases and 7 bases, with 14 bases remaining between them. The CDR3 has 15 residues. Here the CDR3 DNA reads TGTGCCAGCAGCTCGAGAAGGGAGCGGAATTCACCCCTCCACTTT. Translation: CASSSRRERNSPLHF.

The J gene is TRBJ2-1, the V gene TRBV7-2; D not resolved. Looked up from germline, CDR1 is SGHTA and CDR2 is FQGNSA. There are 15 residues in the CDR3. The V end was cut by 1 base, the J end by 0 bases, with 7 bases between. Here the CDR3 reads CASSLERRSYNEQFF. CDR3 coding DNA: TGTGCCAGCAGCTTAGAGAGGCGCTCCTACAATGAGCAGTTCTTC.

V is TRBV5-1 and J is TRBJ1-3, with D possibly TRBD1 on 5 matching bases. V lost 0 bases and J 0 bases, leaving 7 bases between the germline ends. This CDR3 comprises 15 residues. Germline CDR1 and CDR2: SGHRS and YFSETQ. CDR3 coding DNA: TGCGCCAGCAGCTTGGAAGGGGACTCTGGAAACACCATATATTTT. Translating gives CASSLEGDSGNTIYF.

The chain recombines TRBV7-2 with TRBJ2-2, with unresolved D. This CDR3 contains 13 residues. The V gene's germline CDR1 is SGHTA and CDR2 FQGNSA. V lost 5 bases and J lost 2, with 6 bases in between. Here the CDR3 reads CASSLYNTGELFF. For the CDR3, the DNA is TGTGCCAGCAGCCTCTATAACACCGGGGAGCTGTTTTTT. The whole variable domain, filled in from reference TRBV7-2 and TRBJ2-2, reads GAGVSQSPSNKVTEKGKDVELRCDPISGHTALYWYRQSLGQGLEFLIYFQGNSAPDKSGLPSDRFSAERTGGSVSTLTIQRTQQEDSAVYLCASSLYNTGELFFGEGSRLTVL.

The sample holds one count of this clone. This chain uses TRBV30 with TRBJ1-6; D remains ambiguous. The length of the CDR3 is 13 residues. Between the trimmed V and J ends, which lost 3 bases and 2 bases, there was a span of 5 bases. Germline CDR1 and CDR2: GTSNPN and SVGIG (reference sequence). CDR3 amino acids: CAWRLTYNSPLHF. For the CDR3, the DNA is TGTGCCTGGAGACTCACCTATAATTCACCCCTCCACTTT. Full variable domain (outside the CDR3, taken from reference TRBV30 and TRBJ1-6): SQTIHQWPATLVQPVGSPLSLECTVEGTSNPNLYWYRQAAGRGLQLLFYSVGIGQISSEVPQNLSASRPQDRQFILSSKKLLLSDSGFYLCAWRLTYNSPLHFGNGTRLTVT.

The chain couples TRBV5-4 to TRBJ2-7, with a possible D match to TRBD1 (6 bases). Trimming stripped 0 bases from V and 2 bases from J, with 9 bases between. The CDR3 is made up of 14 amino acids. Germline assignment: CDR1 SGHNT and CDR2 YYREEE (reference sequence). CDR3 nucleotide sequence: TGTGCCAGCAGCTTGGAACAGGGCCCCTACGAGCAGTACTTC. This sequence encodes CASSLEQGPYEQYF.

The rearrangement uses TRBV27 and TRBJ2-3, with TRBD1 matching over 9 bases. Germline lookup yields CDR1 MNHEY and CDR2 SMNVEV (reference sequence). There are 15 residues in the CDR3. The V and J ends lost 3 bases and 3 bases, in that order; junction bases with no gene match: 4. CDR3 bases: TGTGCCAGCAGTTTCCCTGGACAGGGGACAGATACGCAGTATTTT. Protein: CASSFPGQGTDTQYF.

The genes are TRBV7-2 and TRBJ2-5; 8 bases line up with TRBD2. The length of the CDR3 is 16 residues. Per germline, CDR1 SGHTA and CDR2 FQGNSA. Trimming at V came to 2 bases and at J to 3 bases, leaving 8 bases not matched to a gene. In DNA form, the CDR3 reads TGTGCCAGCAGCTTATCGGGAGGGCAGGGTAAAGAGACCCAGTACTTC. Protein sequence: CASSLSGGQGKETQYF. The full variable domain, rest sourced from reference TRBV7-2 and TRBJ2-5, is GAGVSQSPSNKVTEKGKDVELRCDPISGHTALYWYRQSLGQGLEFLIYFQGNSAPDKSGLPSDRFSAERTGGSVSTLTIQRTQQEDSAVYLCASSLSGGQGKETQYFGPGTRLLVL.